The rows below give T cell receptor beta chains drawn from one sample of a study of blood T cell repertoires in COVID-19. Some clones are missing from TCRdb's copy, which holds only in-frame ones; the method was immunoSEQ multiplex PCR. Found here are under 350,000 clones, approximately 85% of them singletons; the top ten hold 7.2%. Input material: peripheral blood. The receptor set was obtained from a human donor in a cohort sampled during active COVID-19. The conserved cysteine and the conserved F or W are not part of the CDR3 here. The size entry is marked missing in some rows and otherwise reads once, few, many or a size class.

v_call: TRBV7-9; j_call: TRBJ1-5; clone_size: .; cdr3_aa: ASSLVRGGTFSNQPQH
v_call: TRBV24-1; j_call: TRBJ2-5; clone_size: .; cdr3_aa: ATSDPGTSGGQETQY
v_call: TRBV7-7; j_call: TRBJ2-4; clone_size: .; cdr3_aa: ASSFLTGPGGPENIQY
v_call: TRBV12-3/TRBV12-4; j_call: TRBJ1-3; clone_size: .; cdr3_aa: ASRTGAGDTIY
v_call: TRBV2; j_call: TRBJ2-2; clone_size: .; cdr3_aa: AVPGQGSTGELF
v_call: TRBV18; j_call: TRBJ2-3; clone_size: once; cdr3_aa: ASSPWTGGNTDTQY
v_call: TRBV7-9; j_call: TRBJ2-5; clone_size: .; cdr3_aa: ASTLQEGKETQY
v_call: TRBV2; j_call: TRBJ2-7; clone_size: .; cdr3_aa: ASRQGRGRFEQY
v_call: TRBV10-2; j_call: TRBJ1-1; clone_size: .; cdr3_aa: ASSESPLQGRWTEAF
v_call: TRBV2; j_call: TRBJ1-6; clone_size: .; cdr3_aa: ASTARDRGDYNSPLH
v_call: TRBV5-1; j_call: TRBJ1-4; clone_size: .; cdr3_aa: ASSLGQATNEKLF
v_call: TRBV1; j_call: TRBJ2-3; clone_size: .; cdr3_aa: TSSQDQRGTDTQY
v_call: TRBV27; j_call: TRBJ2-1; clone_size: .; cdr3_aa: ASSLGLAGGYSSYNEQF
v_call: TRBV5-1; j_call: TRBJ1-1; clone_size: .; cdr3_aa: ASSMTPLNTEAF
v_call: TRBV19; j_call: TRBJ2-3; clone_size: .; cdr3_aa: AKQASEVTDTQY
v_call: TRBV9; j_call: TRBJ1-2; clone_size: .; cdr3_aa: ASGQAYGYT
v_call: TRBV5-6; j_call: TRBJ1-1; clone_size: .; cdr3_aa: ASSLGYTGTPVPEAF
v_call: TRBV19; j_call: TRBJ1-1; clone_size: .; cdr3_aa: ASSPGQLHSMNTEAF
v_call: TRBV6-5; j_call: TRBJ2-7; clone_size: many; cdr3_aa: ASSYSTGGAYEQY
v_call: TRBV30; j_call: TRBJ1-1; clone_size: .; cdr3_aa: AWSVLRNTEAF
v_call: TRBV12-5; j_call: TRBJ2-1; clone_size: .; cdr3_aa: ASGPGSGVFDEQF
v_call: TRBV29-1; j_call: TRBJ2-3; clone_size: .; cdr3_aa: SVRPAGATDTQY
v_call: TRBV5-1; j_call: TRBJ1-6; clone_size: .; cdr3_aa: ASSLDPTDTNSPLH
v_call: TRBV14; j_call: TRBJ1-1; clone_size: .; cdr3_aa: ASRTGDTEAF
v_call: TRBV6-1; j_call: TRBJ2-2; clone_size: few; cdr3_aa: ASSEAGGTGELF
v_call: TRBV5-1; j_call: TRBJ1-3; clone_size: .; cdr3_aa: ASSHDTPGNTIY
v_call: TRBV9; j_call: TRBJ1-4; clone_size: .; cdr3_aa: ASSARDRGNEKLF
v_call: TRBV29-1; j_call: TRBJ2-2; clone_size: .; cdr3_aa: SVVFPGDRSTGELF
v_call: TRBV7-3; j_call: TRBJ2-6; clone_size: .; cdr3_aa: ASSLKGLSPGANVLT
v_call: TRBV29-1; j_call: TRBJ1-2; clone_size: .; cdr3_aa: SVGADRGYGYT
v_call: TRBV5-1; j_call: TRBJ2-7; clone_size: .; cdr3_aa: ASSLLQGAGYEQY
v_call: TRBV5-1; j_call: TRBJ1-2; clone_size: .; cdr3_aa: ASSLDGNYGYT
v_call: TRBV7-3; j_call: TRBJ1-6; clone_size: .; cdr3_aa: ASSLDNNSPLH
v_call: TRBV6-5; j_call: TRBJ1-2; clone_size: .; cdr3_aa: ASRYNYGYT
v_call: TRBV3-1/TRBV3-2; j_call: TRBJ2-7; clone_size: .; cdr3_aa: ASRATGEPYEQY
v_call: TRBV7-2; j_call: TRBJ2-3; clone_size: once; cdr3_aa: ASSLVAGGSDTQY
v_call: TRBV3-1/TRBV3-2; j_call: TRBJ2-1; clone_size: .; cdr3_aa: ASSQRENEQF
v_call: TRBV9; j_call: TRBJ2-7; clone_size: .; cdr3_aa: ASSVGVRGSYEQY
v_call: TRBV24-1; j_call: TRBJ2-1; clone_size: .; cdr3_aa: ATSGTGSENEQF
v_call: TRBV7-8; j_call: TRBJ2-2; clone_size: .; cdr3_aa: ASSHSGGELF
v_call: TRBV3-1/TRBV3-2; j_call: TRBJ1-4; clone_size: .; cdr3_aa: ASSQAGGLALL
v_call: TRBV19; j_call: TRBJ2-7; clone_size: .; cdr3_aa: ASSISWSGGSYEQY
v_call: TRBV12-3/TRBV12-4; j_call: TRBJ1-1; clone_size: .; cdr3_aa: ASSLRGGEAF
v_call: TRBV24-1; j_call: TRBJ1-1; clone_size: .; cdr3_aa: ATSVGVGGEAF
v_call: TRBV28; j_call: TRBJ1-1; clone_size: once; cdr3_aa: ASSLSRTGGTEAF
v_call: TRBV4-2; j_call: TRBJ2-5; clone_size: .; cdr3_aa: ASSHQLGGIQETQY
v_call: TRBV5-4; j_call: TRBJ1-1; clone_size: once; cdr3_aa: ASSSGTGFEAF
v_call: TRBV4-2; j_call: TRBJ2-2; clone_size: .; cdr3_aa: ASSQSGGTGELF
v_call: TRBV15; j_call: TRBJ2-3; clone_size: .; cdr3_aa: ATSRVASGGASTDTQY
v_call: TRBV19; j_call: TRBJ1-2; clone_size: .; cdr3_aa: ASSIVRQADLYGYT
v_call: TRBV7-9; j_call: TRBJ1-6; clone_size: .; cdr3_aa: ASSLATGTQSSYNSPLH
v_call: TRBV2; j_call: TRBJ2-5; clone_size: .; cdr3_aa: ASSERRLAAETQY
v_call: TRBV29-1; j_call: TRBJ2-5; clone_size: .; cdr3_aa: SVEFRASGGQETQY
v_call: TRBV25-1; j_call: TRBJ2-7; clone_size: few; cdr3_aa: ASSDPGNSYEQY
v_call: TRBV7-9; j_call: TRBJ1-4; clone_size: once; cdr3_aa: ASSPDYRDPNEKLF
v_call: TRBV30; j_call: TRBJ1-5; clone_size: .; cdr3_aa: AWSDNSNQPQH
v_call: TRBV12-5; j_call: TRBJ2-1; clone_size: .; cdr3_aa: ASGLLAPGTGEQF
v_call: TRBV27; j_call: TRBJ1-5; clone_size: .; cdr3_aa: ASSRLTGTGERQPQH